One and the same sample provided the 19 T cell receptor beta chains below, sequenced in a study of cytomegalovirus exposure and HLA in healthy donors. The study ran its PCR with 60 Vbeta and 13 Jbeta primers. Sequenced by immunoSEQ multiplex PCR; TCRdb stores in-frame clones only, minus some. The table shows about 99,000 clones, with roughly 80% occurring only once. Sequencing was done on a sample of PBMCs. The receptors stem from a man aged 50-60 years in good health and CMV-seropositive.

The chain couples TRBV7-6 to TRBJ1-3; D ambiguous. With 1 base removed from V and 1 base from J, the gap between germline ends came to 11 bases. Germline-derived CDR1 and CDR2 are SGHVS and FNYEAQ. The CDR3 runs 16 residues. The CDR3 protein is CASSLGVVRSGNTIYF. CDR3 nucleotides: TGTGCCAGCAGCTTAGGAGTGGTACGGTCTGGAAACACCATATATTTT.

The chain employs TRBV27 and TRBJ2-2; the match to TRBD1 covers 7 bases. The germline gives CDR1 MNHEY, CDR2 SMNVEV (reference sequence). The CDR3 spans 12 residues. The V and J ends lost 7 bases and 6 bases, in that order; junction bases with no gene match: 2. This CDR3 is CASTTGAGELFF. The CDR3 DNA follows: TGTGCCAGCACTACAGGGGCCGGGGAGCTGTTTTTT.

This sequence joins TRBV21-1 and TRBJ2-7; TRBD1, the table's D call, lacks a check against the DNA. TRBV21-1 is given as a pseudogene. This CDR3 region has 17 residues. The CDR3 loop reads CASGRWSAGQGYYEQYF. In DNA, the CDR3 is TGTGCCAGCGGACGGTGGTCGGCGGGACAGGGTTACTACGAGCAGTACTTC.

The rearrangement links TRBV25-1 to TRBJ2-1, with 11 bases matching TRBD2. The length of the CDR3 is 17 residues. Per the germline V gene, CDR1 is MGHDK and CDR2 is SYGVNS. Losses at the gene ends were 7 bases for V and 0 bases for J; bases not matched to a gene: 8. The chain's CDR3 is CASTPGLAGLSYNEQFF. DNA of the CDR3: TGTGCCAGCACCCCAGGACTAGCGGGTCTCTCCTACAATGAGCAGTTCTTC. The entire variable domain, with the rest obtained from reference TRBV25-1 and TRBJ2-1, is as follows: EADIYQTPRYLVIGTGKKITLECSQTMGHDKMYWYQQDPGMELHLIHYSYGVNSTEKGDLSSESTVSRIRTEHFPLTLESARPSHTSQYLCASTPGLAGLSYNEQFFGPGTRLTVL.

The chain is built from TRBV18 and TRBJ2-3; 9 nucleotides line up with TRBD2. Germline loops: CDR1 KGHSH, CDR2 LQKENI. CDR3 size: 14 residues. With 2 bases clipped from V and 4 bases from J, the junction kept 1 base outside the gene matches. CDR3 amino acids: CASSPAGGADTQYF. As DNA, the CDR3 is TGTGCCAGCTCACCAGCGGGAGGGGCAGATACGCAGTATTTT.

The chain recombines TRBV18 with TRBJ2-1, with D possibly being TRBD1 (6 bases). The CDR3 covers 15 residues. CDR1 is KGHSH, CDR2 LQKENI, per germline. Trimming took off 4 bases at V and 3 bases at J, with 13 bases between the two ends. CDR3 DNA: TGTGCCAGCTCACAAGACAGGAGTCTCTACAATGAGCAGTTCTTC. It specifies CASSQDRSLYNEQFF.

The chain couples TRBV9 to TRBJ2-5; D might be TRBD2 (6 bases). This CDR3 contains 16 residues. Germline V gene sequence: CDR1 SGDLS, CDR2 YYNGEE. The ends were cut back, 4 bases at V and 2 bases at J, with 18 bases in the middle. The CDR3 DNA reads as TGTGCCAGCAGCCCCCAAGCCGGGACTTTACAAGAGACCCAGTACTTC. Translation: CASSPQAGTLQETQYF.

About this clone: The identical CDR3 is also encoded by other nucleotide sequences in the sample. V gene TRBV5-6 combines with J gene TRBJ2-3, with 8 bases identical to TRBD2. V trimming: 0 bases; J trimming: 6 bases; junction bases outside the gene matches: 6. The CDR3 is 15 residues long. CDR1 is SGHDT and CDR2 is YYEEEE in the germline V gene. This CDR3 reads CASSLGTGGPDTQYF. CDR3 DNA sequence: TGTGCCAGCAGCTTGGGGACGGGAGGGCCTGATACGCAGTATTTT.

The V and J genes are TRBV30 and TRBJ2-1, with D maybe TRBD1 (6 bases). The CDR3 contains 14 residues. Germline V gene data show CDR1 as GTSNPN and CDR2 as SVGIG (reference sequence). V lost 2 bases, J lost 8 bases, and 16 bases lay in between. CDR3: CAWSRTGSEYEQFF. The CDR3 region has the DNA TGTGCCTGGAGTAGAACAGGGAGTGAATATGAGCAGTTCTTC.

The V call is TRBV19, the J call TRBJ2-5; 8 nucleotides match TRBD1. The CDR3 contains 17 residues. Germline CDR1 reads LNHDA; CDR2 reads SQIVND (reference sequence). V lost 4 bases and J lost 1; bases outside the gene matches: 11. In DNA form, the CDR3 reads TGTGCCAGTAGTAGGCAGGGGGCGCGAGTCTTCCAAGAGACCCAGTACTTC. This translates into CASSRQGARVFQETQYF.

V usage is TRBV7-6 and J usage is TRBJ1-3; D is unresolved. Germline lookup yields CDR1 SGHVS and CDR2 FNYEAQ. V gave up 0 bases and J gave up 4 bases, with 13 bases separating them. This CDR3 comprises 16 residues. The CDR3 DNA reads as TGTGCCAGCAGCTTAGCCGCAGGAGCGGGCGGAAACACCATATATTTT. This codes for CASSLAAGAGGNTIYF.

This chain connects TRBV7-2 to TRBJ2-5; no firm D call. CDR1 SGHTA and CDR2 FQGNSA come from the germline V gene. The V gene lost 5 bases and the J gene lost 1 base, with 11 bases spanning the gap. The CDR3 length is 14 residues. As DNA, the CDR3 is TGTGCCAGCAGCCCTACCACGGTCCAAGAGACCCAGTACTTC. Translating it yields CASSPTTVQETQYF.

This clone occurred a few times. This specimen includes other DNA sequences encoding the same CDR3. The CDR3 DNA follows: TGCAGCGTTGGGGAAGGGTTTGGGGCGGATCAGCCCCAGCATTTT. Translated: CSVGEGFGADQPQHF. The chain recombines TRBV29-1 with TRBJ1-5, with a tentative D call TRBD1 (5 bases). The germline CDR1 and CDR2 sequences are SQVTM and ANQGSEA. The V end was cut by 4 bases, the J end by 5 bases, with 18 bases between. The CDR3 has 15 residues.

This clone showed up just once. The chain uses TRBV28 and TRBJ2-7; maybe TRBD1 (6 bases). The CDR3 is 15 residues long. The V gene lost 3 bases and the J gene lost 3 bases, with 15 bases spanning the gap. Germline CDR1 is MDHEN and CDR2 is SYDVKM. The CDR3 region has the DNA TGTGCCAGCAGTTTGTTATTGGGGGCCTTCTACGAGCAGTACTTC. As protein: CASSLLLGAFYEQYF. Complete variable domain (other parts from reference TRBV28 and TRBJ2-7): DVKVTQSSRYLVKRTGEKVFLECVQDMDHENMFWYRQDPGLGLRLIYFSYDVKMKEKGDIPEGYSVSREKKERFSLILESASTNQTSMYLCASSLLLGAFYEQYFGPGTRLTVT.

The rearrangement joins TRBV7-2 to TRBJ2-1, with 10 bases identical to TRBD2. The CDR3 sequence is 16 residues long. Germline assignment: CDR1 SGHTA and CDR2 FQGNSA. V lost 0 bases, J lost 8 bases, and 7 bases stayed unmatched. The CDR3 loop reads CASSLAVPSGRDEQFF. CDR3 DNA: TGTGCCAGCAGCTTAGCGGTACCCAGCGGGAGGGATGAGCAGTTCTTC.

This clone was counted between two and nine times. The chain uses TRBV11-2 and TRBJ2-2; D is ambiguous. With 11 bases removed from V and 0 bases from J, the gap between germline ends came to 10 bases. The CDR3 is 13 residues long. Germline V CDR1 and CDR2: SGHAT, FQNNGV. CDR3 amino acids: CAGRLSNTGELFF. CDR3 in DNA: TGTGCCGGAAGACTTTCGAACACCGGGGAGCTGTTTTTT.

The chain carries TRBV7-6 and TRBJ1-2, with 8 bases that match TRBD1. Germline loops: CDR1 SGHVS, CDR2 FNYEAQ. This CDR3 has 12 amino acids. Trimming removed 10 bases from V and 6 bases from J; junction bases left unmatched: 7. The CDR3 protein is CAKDQGANGYTF. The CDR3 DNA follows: TGTGCCAAAGACCAGGGGGCGAATGGCTACACCTTC.

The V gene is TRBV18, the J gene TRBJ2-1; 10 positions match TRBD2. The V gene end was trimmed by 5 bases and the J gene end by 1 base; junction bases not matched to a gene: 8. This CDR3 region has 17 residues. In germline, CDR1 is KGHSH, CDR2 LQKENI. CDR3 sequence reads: CASSRLAGEGSYNEQFF. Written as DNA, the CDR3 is TGTGCCAGCTCAAGGCTAGCGGGAGAGGGGTCCTACAATGAGCAGTTCTTC. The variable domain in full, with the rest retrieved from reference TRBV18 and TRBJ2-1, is NAGVMQNPRHLVRRRGQEARLRCSPMKGHSHVYWYRQLPEEGLKFMVYLQKENIIDESGMPKERFSAEFPKEGPSILRIQQVVRGDSAAYFCASSRLAGEGSYNEQFFGPGTRLTVL.

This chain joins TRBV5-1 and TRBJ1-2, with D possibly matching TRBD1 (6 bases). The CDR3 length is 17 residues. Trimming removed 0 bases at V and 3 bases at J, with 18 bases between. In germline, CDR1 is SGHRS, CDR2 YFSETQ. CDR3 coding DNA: TGCGCCAGCAGCTTGGTTTACAGGGCCAAAGAGGACTATGGCTACACCTTC. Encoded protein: CASSLVYRAKEDYGYTF.